This T cell receptor (beta chain) appears in the sequencing data of a study of blood T cell repertoires in COVID-19 (dated by TCRdb to the early 2020s). For the study in its entirety: Samples covering the acute and convalescent phases of COVID-19 were provided by collaborators in the United States, Italy and Spain. The prospective study material was composed of cDNA or gDNA derived from T cells, B-cell-depleted T cells, or PBMCs. The dataset comprised deeply sampled blood TCRbeta repertoires from subjects exposed to, actively infected with, or recovered from COVID-19. The repertoires were released in a freely available public database meant as a resource for research on the immune response to SARS-CoV-2. The samples were drawn from two sources: the first 160 participants of the ongoing ImmuneRACE study, and some 1,300 subjects contributed by 6 global collaborators. The sample metadata nearly always contained a de-identified subject ID, COVID-19 status, age in years and sex. Where HLA class I and class II types were available, the types were taken from metadata supplied by the sample provider, not from assay-based typing. Broader findings and caveats from the paper: The quantity of clinical and demographic metadata differed by source and by participant and was supplied without curation.

The immunoSEQ Assay, a bias-controlled multiplex PCR, was used to amplify TCRbeta CDR3 regions from genomic DNA. In the original analysis: Within the assay, amplification of reference gene primers was used to estimate how many nucleated cells each sample contained. To quantify the absolute abundance of each unique TCRbeta CDR3 rearrangement, sequence reads were collapsed and filtered. For each sample, productive Simpson clonality was calculated by taking the square root of Simpson's diversity index across productive rearrangements. TCRdb mirrors the immuneACCESS table, restricted to in-frame sequences. Some clones are absent from its copies; in checked studies, under half trace to an unresolved V gene, and the reason for the others is unknown. The V and J calls and clone size were taken over from that table, and D and trimming were inferred from the DNA. The sample contains fewer than 300,000 clones, approximately 86% of them found a single time. The ten largest make up just under 0.8% of the sample.

The CDR3 sequence holds 14 residues, the cysteine and phenylalanine included. The retained sequence is limited to the CDR3, 42 bases, with the frame set at the first base. Unmatched junction bases come to 11, with V trimmed by 5 bases and J by 7 bases. From the germline V gene (reference sequence), CDR1 is MNHEY and CDR2 is SMNVEV. Worth noting for this clone: Its binding antigen is unknown. Base qualities are not at hand, and no much larger clone is one base apart.

Whole blood was collected in K2EDTA tubes by collaborating institutions according to the institutions' own protocols. For TCRbeta analysis, collaborators shipped samples as frozen whole blood, isolated PBMCs, or DNA extracted from either of those sample types. This TCR was recovered from a woman in her 30s with acute or convalescent COVID-19. The chain employs TRBV27 and TRBJ2-7, and 7 bases in between align with TRBD2. Sequenced input: peripheral blood. At the DNA level, the sequence is TGTGCCAGCAGTGAACGGGACTATGGGTGGGAGCAGTACTTC. This codes for CASSERDYGWEQYF.